This T cell receptor beta chain was sequenced during a study of blood T cells in healthy people across ages (dated by TCRdb to between 2014 and 2017). Concerning the study at large: In model experiments, template switching captured about one uniquely barcoded TCR beta cDNA molecule for every two T cells. The study analyzed two additional independent replicas of 1 million unique cDNA reads from the same blood draw for two donors, one aged 18 to 29 and one aged 80 or older. Donors were grouped into four age groups: young (average approximately 16 years), middle-aged (less than 40), aged (roughly 67) and long-lived (around 82). Using deep sequencing normalized with unique cDNA molecular identifiers, the study measured how TCR beta repertoire diversity changes with age. To avoid experimental bias, donors of different ages were distributed randomly across sequencing lanes. Points the paper makes about the study in general: Because the CMV infection status of the donors was unknown, age-related changes in expanded clonotypes may potentially have been confounded. Estimates of total diversity from one million sequenced T cells were regarded as lower bounds and underestimates. Compared with the aged group, the long-lived group had more naive CD4+ T cells, fewer expanded clones and increased TCR diversity, a pattern suggesting age selection. A strong correlation was found between observed TCR beta diversity and the percentage of naive T cells measured by flow cytometry. As age increased, observed TCR beta diversity per million T cells dropped in a roughly linear way, and a significant reduction was already evident by age 40. Since profiling was done on bulk unsorted PBMCs, naive and antigen-experienced compartments could not be conclusively compared.

Systemically healthy Caucasian individuals from Russia, 39 in total and aged about 6 to 95 years, were included as donors. Approximately 9.3 milliliters of peripheral blood were drawn from each donor into EDTA-treated Vacutainer tubes. Ficoll-Paque density-gradient centrifugation was used to isolate PBMCs, with at least 7 million per sample. Trizol reagent was used to extract total RNA from PBMCs, with at least 5 micrograms per sample. Naive CD45RAhigh/CD27high T cell percentages were measured by flow cytometry on a PBMC aliquot from every donor. As concerns this clonotype: It has no known antigen specificity. The input lacks base qualities; no much larger clone sits a single base away.

Library creation used 5' RACE. Sequencing relied on an Illumina HiSeq 2500. The second PCR ran for about 6 to 12 cycles and used a J-beta primer mix along with a sample-barcoded 5' primer. A template-switch 5' adaptor carrying 12 random nucleotides introduced a unique molecular identifier onto each TCR beta cDNA molecule. Each sample yielded at least 2.5 million CDR3-containing paired-end reads. The Mint cDNA synthesis kit, primed by a TRBC-specific oligonucleotide, was used to synthesize first-strand cDNA from all RNA. All cDNA was treated with uracil-DNA glycosylase and then went through a first 18-cycle PCR with the universal primers M1SS and BC2_uni_R. Processing in the source paper ran as follows. Each sample was normalized by randomly selecting 1 million high-quality reads, each carrying a distinct molecular identifier. Instead of being binned into consensus sequences, reads that shared molecular identifiers were thrown out. MiTCR, set to a Q25 quality threshold and the strictest error-elimination algorithm, was used for CDR3 identification, clonotype clustering and error correction. Lower-bound total TCR beta diversity was estimated with a nonparametric unseen species model using Euler transformation. TCRdb redid the processing of the public reads, applying fastp at Q25 and MiXCR, and retained in-frame beta chains. Each CDR3 protein gets just one entry, which takes the most common genes and DNA from the rows behind it. The V and J calls were determined by TCRdb, not by the authors. Present in this sample are 2 million or so distinct CDR3 sequences, less than 50% of which were seen just once. The ten largest clones capture over 2% of the sample.

The CDR3 covers 15 residues, taking in both the cysteine and the phenylalanine. Only CDR3 DNA remains: 45 bases, in frame from the first base. CDR1 is given as SGHRS and CDR2 as YFSETQ, both from the germline V gene. Trimming costs V 1 base and J 4 bases, and their ends lie 14 bases apart. Sequenced: blood. Recombination linked TRBV5-1 to TRBJ1-2; no D gene can be assigned with confidence. The sequence was obtained from a woman aged 40-49 years in good health. The nucleotide sequence reads TGCGCCAGCAGCTTGCGCCAAGAACAAATCTATGGCTACACCTTC. It translates to CASSLRQEQIYGYTF.